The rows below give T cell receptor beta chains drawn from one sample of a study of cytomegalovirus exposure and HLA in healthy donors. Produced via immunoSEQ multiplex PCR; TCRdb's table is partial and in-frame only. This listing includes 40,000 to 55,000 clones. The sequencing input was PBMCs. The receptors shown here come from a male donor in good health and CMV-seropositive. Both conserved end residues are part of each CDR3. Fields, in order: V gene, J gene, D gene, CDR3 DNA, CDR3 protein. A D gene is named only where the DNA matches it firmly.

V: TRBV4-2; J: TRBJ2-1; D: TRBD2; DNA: TGTGCCAGCAGCCAAAGACTAGCGGGGGCGCGTGAGCAGTTCTTC; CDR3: CASSQRLAGAREQFF
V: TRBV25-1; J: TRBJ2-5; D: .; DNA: TGTGCCAGCGGACTGACAGGGACTCGGACCCAGTACTTC; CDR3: CASGLTGTRTQYF
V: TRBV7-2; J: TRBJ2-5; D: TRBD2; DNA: TGTGCCAGCAGCACCGGGACCTTCAGCGGGGTGGGGGAGACCCAGTACTTC; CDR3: CASSTGTFSGVGETQYF
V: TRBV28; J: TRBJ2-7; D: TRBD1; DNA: TGTGCCAGCAGCTACGGGACAGCTGGGCAGTACTTC; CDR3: CASSYGTAGQYF
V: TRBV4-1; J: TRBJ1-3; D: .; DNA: TGCGCCAGCAGCCAAGTTCCAGGGGCTGGAAACACCATATATTTT; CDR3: CASSQVPGAGNTIYF
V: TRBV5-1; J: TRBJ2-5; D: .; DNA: TGCGCCAGCAGCTTAGGGGGGGACGTCCAAGAGACCCAGTACTTC; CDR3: CASSLGGDVQETQYF
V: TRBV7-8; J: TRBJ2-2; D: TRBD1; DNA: TGTGCCAGCAGCCCCAGGACAGGGGGTACCGGGGAGCTGTTTTTT; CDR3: CASSPRTGGTGELFF
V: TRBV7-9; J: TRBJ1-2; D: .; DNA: TGTGCCAGCAGCTTAGCCAGGCCCTATGAAGGCTACACCTTC; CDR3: CASSLARPYEGYTF
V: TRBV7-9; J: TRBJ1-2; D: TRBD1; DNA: TGTGCCAGCAAGGGACAGAACCTCTATGGCTACACCTTC; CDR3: CASKGQNLYGYTF
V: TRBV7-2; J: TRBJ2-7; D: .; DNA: TGTGCCAGCAGCTTCGGAGGGACGAGCTCCTACGAGCAGTACTTC; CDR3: CASSFGGTSSYEQYF